Listed here is a single T cell receptor (beta chain). The source of the sample is a study of shared clonotypes between healthy human individuals. The assay was immunoSEQ multiplex PCR, and TCRdb's table has in-frame clones only and misses some. The sample includes more than 2 million clones, more than 90% of them seen just once. V trimming: 4 bases; J trimming: 8 bases; junction bases outside the gene matches: 7. Germline V gives CDR1 MGHRA, CDR2 YSYEKL. The CDR3 is 15 amino acids. This receptor was taken from a man between 18 and 29 years old in good health. The source material was naive CD4+ T cells sorted from blood. Subset indicated: CD45RA+ positively selected. The chain uses TRBV4-1 and TRBJ2-4, with 11 bases aligning to TRBD1. The CDR3 spells CASSPWTGGLDIQYF. The CDR3 DNA sequence: TGCGCCAGCAGCCCCTGGACAGGGGGCTTGGACATTCAGTACTTC.